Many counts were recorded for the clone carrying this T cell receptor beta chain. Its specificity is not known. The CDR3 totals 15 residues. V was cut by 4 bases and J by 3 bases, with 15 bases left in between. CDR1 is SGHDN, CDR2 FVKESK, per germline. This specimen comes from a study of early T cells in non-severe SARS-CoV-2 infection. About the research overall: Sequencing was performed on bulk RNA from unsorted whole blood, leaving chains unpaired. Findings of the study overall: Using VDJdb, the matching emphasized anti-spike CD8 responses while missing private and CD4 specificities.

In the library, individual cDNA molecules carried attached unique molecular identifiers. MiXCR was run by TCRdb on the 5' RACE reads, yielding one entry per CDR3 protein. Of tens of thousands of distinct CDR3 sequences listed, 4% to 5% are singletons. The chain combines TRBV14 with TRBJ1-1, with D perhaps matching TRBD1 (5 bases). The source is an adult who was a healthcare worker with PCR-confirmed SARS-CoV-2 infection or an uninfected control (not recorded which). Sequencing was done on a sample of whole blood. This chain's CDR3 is CASSPLAGLDTEAFF. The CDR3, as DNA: TGTGCCAGCAGCCCCCTTGCGGGGCTGGACACTGAAGCTTTCTTT.